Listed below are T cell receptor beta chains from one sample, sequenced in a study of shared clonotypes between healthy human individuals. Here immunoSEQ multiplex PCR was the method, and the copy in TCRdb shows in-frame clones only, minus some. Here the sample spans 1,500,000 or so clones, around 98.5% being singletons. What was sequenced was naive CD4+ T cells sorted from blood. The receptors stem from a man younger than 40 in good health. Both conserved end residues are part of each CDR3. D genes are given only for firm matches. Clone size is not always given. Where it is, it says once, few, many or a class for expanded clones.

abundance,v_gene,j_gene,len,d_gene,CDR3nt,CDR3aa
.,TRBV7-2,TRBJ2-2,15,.,TGTGCCAGCAGCTTTGAAGGGGGTCGGACCGGGGAGCTGTTTTTT,CASSFEGGRTGELFF
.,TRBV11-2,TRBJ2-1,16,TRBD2,TGTGCCAGCAGCTTAGTGGGGGGAGGGCCTTACAATGAGCAGTTCTTC,CASSLVGGGPYNEQFF
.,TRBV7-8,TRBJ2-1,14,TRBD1,TGTGCCAGCAGCTTATTTTCCGGGACAGGGGAGCAGTTCTTC,CASSLFSGTGEQFF
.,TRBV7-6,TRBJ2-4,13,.,TGTGCCAGCAGCTTAAGACTCCCAGACATTCAGTACTTC,CASSLRLPDIQYF
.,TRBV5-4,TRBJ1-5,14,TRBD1,TGTGCCAGCAGCCTCGACAGGGAGGGCCAGCCCCAGCATTTT,CASSLDREGQPQHF
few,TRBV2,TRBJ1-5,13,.,TGTGCCAGCACCCAGGACGTCAATCAGCCCCAGCATTTT,CASTQDVNQPQHF
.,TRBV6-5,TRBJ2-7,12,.,TGTGCCAGCAGCCACGGGGGATACGAGCAGTACTTC,CASSHGGYEQYF
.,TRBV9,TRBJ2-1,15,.,TGTGCCAGCAGCGTCGGGGATACGGTAGTCCATGAGCAGTTCTTC,CASSVGDTVVHEQFF
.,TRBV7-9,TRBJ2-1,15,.,TGTGCCAGCAGCTTAAGAGAGGGCCCCAGCAATGAGCAGTTCTTC,CASSLREGPSNEQFF
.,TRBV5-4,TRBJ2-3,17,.,TGTGCCAGCAGCTTGTTAGGGCGGGCAGCTAGCACAGATACGCAGTATTTT,CASSLLGRAASTDTQYF
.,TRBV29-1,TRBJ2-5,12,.,TGCAGCGTTGAGTATGGGCAAGAGACCCAGTACTTC,CSVEYGQETQYF
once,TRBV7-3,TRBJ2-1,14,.,TGTGCCAGCAGCCTTAGTGGGACCTACAATGAGCAGTTCTTC,CASSLSGTYNEQFF
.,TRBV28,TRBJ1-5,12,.,TGTGCCAGCATGGGGCAGAATCAGCCCCAGCATTTT,CASMGQNQPQHF
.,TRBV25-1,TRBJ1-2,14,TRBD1,TGTGCCAGCAGTGAACAGGGGGCGCTCTATGGCTACACCTTC,CASSEQGALYGYTF
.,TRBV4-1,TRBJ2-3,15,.,TGCGCCAGCAGCCAAAGCCGAACTAGCACAGATACGCAGTATTTT,CASSQSRTSTDTQYF
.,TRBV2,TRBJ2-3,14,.,TGTGCCAGCAGCGGGACATGGGGCACAGATACGCAGTATTTT,CASSGTWGTDTQYF
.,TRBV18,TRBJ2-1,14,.,TGTGCCAGCTCACCACCGGGAGGAGGTGATGAGCAGTTCTTC,CASSPPGGGDEQFF
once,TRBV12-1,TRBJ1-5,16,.,TGTGCCAGCAGCTCGACCACAGGGACCACGAATCAGCCCCAGCATTTT,CASSSTTGTTNQPQHF
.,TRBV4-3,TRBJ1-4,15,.,TGCGCCAGCAGCCAGGACCAGGGGACTAATGAAAAACTGTTTTTT,CASSQDQGTNEKLFF
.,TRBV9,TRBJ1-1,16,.,TGTGCCAGCAGCCCCCGATTAGGGTTGTGGAACACTGAAGCTTTCTTT,CASSPRLGLWNTEAFF
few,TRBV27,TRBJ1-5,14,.,TGTGCCAGCAGCGCTCAGGGGTTCGGTCAGCCCCAGCATTTT,CASSAQGFGQPQHF
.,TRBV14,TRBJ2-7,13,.,TGTGCCAGCAGCAAACTAGCCGTAGGTGAGCAGTACTTC,CASSKLAVGEQYF
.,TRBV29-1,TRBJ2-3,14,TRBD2,TGCAGCGTCCGGACTAGCGGGGACACAGATACGCAGTATTTT,CSVRTSGDTDTQYF
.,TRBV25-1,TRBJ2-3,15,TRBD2,TGTGCCAGCAACGACTTAGCGGGGAGCACAGATACGCAGTATTTT,CASNDLAGSTDTQYF
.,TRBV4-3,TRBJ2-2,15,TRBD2,TGCGCCAGCAGCCCTCTTAGCGGGAGGTCCGGGGAGCTGTTTTTT,CASSPLSGRSGELFF
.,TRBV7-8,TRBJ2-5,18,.,TGTGCCAGCAGCTTAAATACCCCAACGGGACGGTTGCAAGAGACCCAGTACTTC,CASSLNTPTGRLQETQYF
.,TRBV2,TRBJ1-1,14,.,TGTGCCAGCAGTGTAGAGGCGCTGGGACCTGAAGCTTTCTTT,CASSVEALGPEAFF
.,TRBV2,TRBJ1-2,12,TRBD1,TGTGCCAGCACAACAGGGGGCTGGGGCTACACCTTC,CASTTGGWGYTF
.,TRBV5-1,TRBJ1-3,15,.,TGCGCCAGCAGCTTAATTCCAGGCAGGGAAAACACCATATATTTT,CASSLIPGRENTIYF
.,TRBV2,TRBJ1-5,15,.,TGTGCCAGCTCCTCCCAACAGGGAGGCAATCAGCCCCAGCATTTT,CASSSQQGGNQPQHF
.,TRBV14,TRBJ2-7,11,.,TGTGCCAGCAGCCAAAGTCACGAGCAGTACTTC,CASSQSHEQYF
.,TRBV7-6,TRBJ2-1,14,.,TGTGCCAGCAGCTTATTTCCGCTAGCTGATGAGCAGTTCTTC,CASSLFPLADEQFF
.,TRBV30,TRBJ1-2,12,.,TGTGCCTGGAGGGACAGCCACTATGGCTACACCTTC,CAWRDSHYGYTF
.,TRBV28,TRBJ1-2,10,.,TGTGCCAGCTCTGGCTATGGCTACACCTTC,CASSGYGYTF
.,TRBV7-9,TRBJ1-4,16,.,TGTGCCAGCAGCTTAGGGGGAGACTCGTACTCTGAAAAACTGTTTTTT,CASSLGGDSYSEKLFF
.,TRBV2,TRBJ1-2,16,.,TGTGCCAGCAGTGATATCCCAGGCTTCGGTGACTATGGCTACACCTTC,CASSDIPGFGDYGYTF
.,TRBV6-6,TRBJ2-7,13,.,TGTGCCAGCAGTTACCCGGGTTCCTACGAGCAGTACTTC,CASSYPGSYEQYF
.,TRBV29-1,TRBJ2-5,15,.,TGCAGCGTCCAAAGGGCGGAGGGATCAATTGGGACCCAGTACTTC,CSVQRAEGSIGTQYF
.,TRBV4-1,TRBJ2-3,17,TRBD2,TGCGCCAGCAGCCAAGAAAGTCTAGCGGGATTCACAGATACGCAGTATTTT,CASSQESLAGFTDTQYF
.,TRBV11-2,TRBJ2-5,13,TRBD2,TGTGCCAGCAGCTTAACTAGCGGCGGGGCCCAGTACTTC,CASSLTSGGAQYF
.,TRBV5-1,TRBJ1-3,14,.,TGCGCCAGCAGCCTTGAAGACATGCAGAACACCATATATTTT,CASSLEDMQNTIYF
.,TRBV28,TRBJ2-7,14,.,TGTGCCAGCAGTTTCTCCAACAGAGCCTACGAGCAGTACTTC,CASSFSNRAYEQYF
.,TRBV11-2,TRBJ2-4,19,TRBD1,TGTGCCAGCAGCACAGACCCCCGGACAGGGGAGATTCATAGAAACATTCAGTACTTC,CASSTDPRTGEIHRNIQYF
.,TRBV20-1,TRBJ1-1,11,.,TGCAGTGCTAGATGGAGCGCTGAAGCTTTCTTT,CSARWSAEAFF
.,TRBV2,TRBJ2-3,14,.,TGTGCCAGCAGGGATTGGGGGGATACAGATACGCAGTATTTT,CASRDWGDTDTQYF
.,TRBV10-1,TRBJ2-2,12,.,TGCGCCAGCAATAGTAACACCGGGGAGCTGTTTTTT,CASNSNTGELFF